The rows below give T cell receptor beta chains drawn from one sample of a study of blood T cell repertoires in COVID-19. Clones were read by immunoSEQ multiplex PCR, and TCRdb kept only the in-frame ones, dropping some. The sample records approximately 10,000 clones, 75% to 90% being singletons. Sequencing used peripheral blood. The source of these receptors is a human donor in a cohort sampled during active COVID-19. Both conserved end residues are part of each CDR3. The D gene is left open where the match is weak. Clone size is not always given. Where it is, it says once, few, many or a class for expanded clones.

NA TRBJ1-1 NA TRBV24-1 CATSDRNTEAFF TGTGCCACCAGTGACCGGAACACTGAAGCTTTCTTT
few TRBJ1-4 NA TRBV5-6 CASSGDGGSTNEKLFF TGTGCCAGCAGCGGGGACGGAGGGTCAACTAATGAAAAACTGTTTTTT
NA TRBJ2-6 TRBD1 TRBV29-1 CSVIGQDYTSGANVLTF TGCAGCGTTATTGGACAGGATTATACCTCTGGGGCCAACGTCCTGACTTTC
NA TRBJ1-1 TRBD1 TRBV3-1/TRBV3-2 CASSRRQDSDRHTEAFF TGTGCCAGCAGCCGCCGACAGGACTCGGACAGGCACACTGAAGCTTTCTTT
large TRBJ2-3 TRBD2 TRBV9 CASSPVGTSGTGEYF TGTGCCAGCAGCCCAGTGGGGACTAGCGGGACCGGGGAGTATTTT
NA TRBJ2-3 TRBD2 TRBV6-4 CASSGSGGSTDTQYF TGTGCCAGCAGTGGATCGGGGGGTAGCACAGATACGCAGTATTTT
NA TRBJ1-6 NA TRBV3-1/TRBV3-2 CASSPRVWEDSPLHF TGTGCCAGCAGCCCACGGGTATGGGAGGATTCACCCCTCCACTTT
NA TRBJ2-2 NA TRBV6-2/TRBV6-3 CASSPLQGLGTGELFF TGTGCCAGCAGCCCTCTCCAGGGGCTCGGCACCGGGGAGCTGTTTTTT
NA TRBJ2-1 TRBD2 TRBV9 CASSAPTSGYSYNEQFF TGTGCCAGCAGCGCGCCGACTAGCGGCTACTCCTACAATGAGCAGTTCTTC
NA TRBJ1-3 TRBD1 TRBV30 CAWSTGGAAGNTIYF TGTGCCTGGAGTACAGGGGGCGCGGCTGGAAACACCATATATTTT
NA TRBJ2-1 TRBD2 TRBV4-1 CASSRGLGGTSAYNEQFF TGCGCCAGCAGCCGGGGACTAGGGGGGACTAGCGCCTACAATGAGCAGTTCTTC